This T cell receptor beta chain was captured in a study of regulatory T cells in long-lasting Graves disease. Study details: Newly diagnosed Graves' patients had under 3 months of antithyroid drugs. Points from the study as a whole: Patients with persistent disease shared around 2,700 public clonotypes, outpacing the 966 shared by new patients. Persistent disease was associated with favored TRBV28 usage and with favored use of TRBJ1-2 and TRBJ2-5.

To make TCR beta libraries, researchers used iRepertoire HTBI primers and Arm-PCR of CDR3 regions. One entry per CDR3 protein results from TCRdb running MiXCR on the multiplex PCR reads. Seen here are hundreds of thousands of distinct CDR3 sequences, roughly 16% observed once, and the top ten hold about a fifth. V lost 0 bases to trimming and J lost 3 bases, with 5 bases between them. The CDR3 extends over 14 amino acids. CDR1 and CDR2 (germline): SGHTA, FQGNSA. This clonotype was counted at least ten times. Its target is unknown. The time point here: newly diagnosed GD, antithyroid drugs for less than 3 months. From PBMCs, RNA was extracted and then used to make the TCR library.

Material: peripheral blood mononuclear cells (PBMCs), obtained at new diagnosis, from a patient treated with antithyroid drugs. V usage is TRBV7-2 and J usage is TRBJ1-4, with D tentatively TRBD1 (5 bases). This sequence originates from a female donor with Graves disease. The CDR3 nucleotides are TGTGCCAGCAGCTTAGCAGGGGCTAATGAAAAACTGTTTTTT. It encodes CASSLAGANEKLFF.